This T cell receptor (beta chain) appears in the sequencing data of a study of T-cell memory formation after mild COVID-19. Study-wide results and limits: Contracting clones from day 15 to 85 showed balanced CD4/CD8; later expanders favored CD4+.

CDR3 length: 16 residues. Germline-derived CDR1 and CDR2 are SEHNR and FQNEAQ (reference sequence). V shed 3 bases and J shed 2 bases, with 16 bases lying between them. Sample barcodes and UMIs were carried by the TCR alpha and TCR beta cDNA libraries that 5'RACE generated with constant-segment primers. Each CDR3 protein is one row after TCRdb ran MiXCR on the 5' RACE reads. The sample gives hundreds of thousands of distinct CDR3 sequences, about 20% of which show up once; approximately 8.4% is in the top ten. This clonotype was recorded only once. The antigen is not known. This clonotype was sampled from an adult woman who had mild COVID-19 (a few samples of this study predate the infection). Cell type and time point are not known. V and J are TRBV7-9 and TRBJ1-2; TRBD1 might be the D (6 bases). Sequencing input: PBMCs or a T cell subset sorted from them (not recorded which). The CDR3 region is CASSLLPGQENYGYTF. The CDR3 DNA is TGTGCCAGCAGCTTGTTACCGGGACAAGAGAACTATGGCTACACCTTC.